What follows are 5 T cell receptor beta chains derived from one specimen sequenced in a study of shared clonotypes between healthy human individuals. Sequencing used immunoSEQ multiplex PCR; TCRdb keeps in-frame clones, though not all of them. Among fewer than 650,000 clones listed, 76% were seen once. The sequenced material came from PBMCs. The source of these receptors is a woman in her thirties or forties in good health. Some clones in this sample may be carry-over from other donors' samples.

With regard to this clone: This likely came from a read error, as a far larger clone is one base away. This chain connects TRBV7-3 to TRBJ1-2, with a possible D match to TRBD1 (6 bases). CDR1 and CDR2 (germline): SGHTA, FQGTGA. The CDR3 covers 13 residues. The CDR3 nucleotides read TGTGCCGGCAGCCCCTTGGGGGCCCGGGGCTACACCTTC. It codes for CAGSPLGARGYTF. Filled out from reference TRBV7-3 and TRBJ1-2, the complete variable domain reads GAGVSQTPSNKVTEKGKYVELRCDPISGHTALYWYRQSLGQGPEFLIYFQGTGAADDSGLPNDRFFAVRPEGSVSTLKIQRTERGDSAVYLCAGSPLGARGYTFGSGTRLTVV.

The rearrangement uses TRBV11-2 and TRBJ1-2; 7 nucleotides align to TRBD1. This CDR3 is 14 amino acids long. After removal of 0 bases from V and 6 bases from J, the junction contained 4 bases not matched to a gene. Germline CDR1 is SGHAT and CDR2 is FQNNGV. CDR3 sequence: CASSLDVGGDGYTF. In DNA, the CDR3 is TGTGCCAGCAGCTTAGATGTAGGGGGCGATGGCTACACCTTC.

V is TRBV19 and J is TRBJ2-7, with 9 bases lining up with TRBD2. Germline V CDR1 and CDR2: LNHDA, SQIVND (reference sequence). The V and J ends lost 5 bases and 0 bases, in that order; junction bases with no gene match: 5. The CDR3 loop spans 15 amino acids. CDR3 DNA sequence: TGTGCCAGTAGTCCCGGGACTAGCCCCTCCTACGAGCAGTACTTC. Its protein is CASSPGTSPSYEQYF.

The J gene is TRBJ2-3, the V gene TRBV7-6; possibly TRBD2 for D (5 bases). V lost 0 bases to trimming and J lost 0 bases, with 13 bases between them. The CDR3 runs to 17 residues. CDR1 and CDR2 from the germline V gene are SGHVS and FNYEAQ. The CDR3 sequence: CASSLARTPPSTDTQYF. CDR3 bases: TGTGCCAGCAGCTTAGCGAGGACTCCACCTAGCACAGATACGCAGTATTTT.

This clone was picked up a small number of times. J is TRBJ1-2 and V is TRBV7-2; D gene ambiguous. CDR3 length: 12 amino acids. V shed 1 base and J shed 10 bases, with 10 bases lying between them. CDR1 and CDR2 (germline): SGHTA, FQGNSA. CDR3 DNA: TGTGCCAGCAGCTTAGACCCGCTTAACTACACCTTC. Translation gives CASSLDPLNYTF.